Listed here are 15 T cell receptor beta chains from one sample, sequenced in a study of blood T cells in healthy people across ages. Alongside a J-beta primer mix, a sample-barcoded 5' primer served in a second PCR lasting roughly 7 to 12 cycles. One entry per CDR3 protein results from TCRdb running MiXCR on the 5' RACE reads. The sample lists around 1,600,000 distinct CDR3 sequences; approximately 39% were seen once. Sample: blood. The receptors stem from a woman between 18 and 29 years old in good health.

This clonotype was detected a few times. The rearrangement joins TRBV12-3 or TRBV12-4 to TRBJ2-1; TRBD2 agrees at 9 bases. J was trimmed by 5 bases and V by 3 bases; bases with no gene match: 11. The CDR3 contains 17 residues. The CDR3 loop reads CASSFSLRGGPHNEQFF. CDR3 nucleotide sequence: TGTGCCAGCAGTTTCTCCCTGCGGGGGGGCCCCCACAATGAGCAGTTCTTC.

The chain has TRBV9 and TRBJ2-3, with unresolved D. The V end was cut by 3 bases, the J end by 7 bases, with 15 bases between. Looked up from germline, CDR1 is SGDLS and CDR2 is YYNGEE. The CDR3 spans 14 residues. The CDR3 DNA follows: TGTGCCAGCAGCGCCCAGTCTCTTCGGAATACGCAGTATTTT. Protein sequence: CASSAQSLRNTQYF.

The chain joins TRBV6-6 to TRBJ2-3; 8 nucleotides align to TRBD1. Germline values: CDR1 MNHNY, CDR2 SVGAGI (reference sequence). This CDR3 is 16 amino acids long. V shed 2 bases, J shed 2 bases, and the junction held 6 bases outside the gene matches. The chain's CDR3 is CASSYLLTGATDTQYF. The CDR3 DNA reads TGTGCCAGCAGTTACCTCCTGACAGGGGCCACAGATACGCAGTATTTT.

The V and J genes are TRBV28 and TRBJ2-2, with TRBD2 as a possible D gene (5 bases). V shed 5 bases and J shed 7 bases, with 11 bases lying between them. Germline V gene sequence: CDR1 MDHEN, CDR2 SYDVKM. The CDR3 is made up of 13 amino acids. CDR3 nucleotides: TGTGCCAGCAGTCTCCTCGGGGTCGGGGAGCTGTTTTTT. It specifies CASSLLGVGELFF.

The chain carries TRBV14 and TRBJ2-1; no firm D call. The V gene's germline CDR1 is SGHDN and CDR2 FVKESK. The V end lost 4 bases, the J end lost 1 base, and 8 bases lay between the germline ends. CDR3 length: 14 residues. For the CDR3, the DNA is TGTGCCAGCAGCCGGGTAACGTCCTACAATGAGCAGTTCTTC. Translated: CASSRVTSYNEQFF.

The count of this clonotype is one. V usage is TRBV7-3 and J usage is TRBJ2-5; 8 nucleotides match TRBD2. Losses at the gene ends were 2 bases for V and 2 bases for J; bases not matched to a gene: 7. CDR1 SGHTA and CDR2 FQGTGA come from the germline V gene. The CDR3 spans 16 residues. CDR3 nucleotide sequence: TGTGCCAGCAGCTTAGGTAGCGGGGTCTTTCAAGAGACCCAGTACTTC. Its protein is CASSLGSGVFQETQYF.

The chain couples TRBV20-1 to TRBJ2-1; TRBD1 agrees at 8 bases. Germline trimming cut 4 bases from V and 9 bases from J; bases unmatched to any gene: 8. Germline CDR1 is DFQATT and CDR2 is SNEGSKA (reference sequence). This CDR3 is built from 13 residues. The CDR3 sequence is CSATWDRRFEQFF. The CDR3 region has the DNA TGCAGTGCTACCTGGGACAGGCGTTTTGAGCAGTTCTTC.

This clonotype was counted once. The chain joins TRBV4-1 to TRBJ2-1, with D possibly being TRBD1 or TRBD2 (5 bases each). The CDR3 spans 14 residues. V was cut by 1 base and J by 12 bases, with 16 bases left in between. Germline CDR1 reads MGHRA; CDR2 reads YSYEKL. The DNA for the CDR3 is TGCGCCAGCAGCCAAGCCGAGGGGAATCGGGGGCAGTTCTTC. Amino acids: CASSQAEGNRGQFF.

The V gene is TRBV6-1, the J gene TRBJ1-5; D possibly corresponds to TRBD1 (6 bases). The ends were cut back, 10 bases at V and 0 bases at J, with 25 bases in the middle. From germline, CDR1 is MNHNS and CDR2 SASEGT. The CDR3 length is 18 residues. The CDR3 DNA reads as TGTGCCACCTGTGCAGGGACACCACTTATCGATAGCAATCAGCCCCAGCATTTT. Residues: CATCAGTPLIDSNQPQHF.

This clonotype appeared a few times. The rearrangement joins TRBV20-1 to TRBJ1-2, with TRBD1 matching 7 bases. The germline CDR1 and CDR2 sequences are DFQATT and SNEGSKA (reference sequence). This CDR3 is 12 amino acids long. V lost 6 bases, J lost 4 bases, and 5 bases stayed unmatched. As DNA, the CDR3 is TGCAGTGCCAGTCCAGGGGGCTATGGCTACACCTTC. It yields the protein CSASPGGYGYTF.

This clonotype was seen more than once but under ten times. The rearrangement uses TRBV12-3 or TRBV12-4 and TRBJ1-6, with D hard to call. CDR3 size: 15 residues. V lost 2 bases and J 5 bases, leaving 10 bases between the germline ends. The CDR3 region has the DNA TGTGCCAGCAGTTTAAGGCAGATGAATAATTCACCCCTCCACTTT. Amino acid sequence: CASSLRQMNNSPLHF.

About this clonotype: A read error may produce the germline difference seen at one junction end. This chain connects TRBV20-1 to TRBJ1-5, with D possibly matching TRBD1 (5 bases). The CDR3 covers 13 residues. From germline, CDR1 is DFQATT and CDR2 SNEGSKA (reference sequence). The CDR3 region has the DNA TGCGGTGCTAGAGGAGGGGCGTCGGAGCCCCAGCATTTT. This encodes CGARGGASEPQHF.

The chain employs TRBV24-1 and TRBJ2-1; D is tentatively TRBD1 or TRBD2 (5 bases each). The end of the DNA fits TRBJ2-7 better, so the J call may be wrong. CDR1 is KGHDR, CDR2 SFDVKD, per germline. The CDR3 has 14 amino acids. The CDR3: CATSVGPGYNEQYF. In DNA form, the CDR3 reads TGTGCCACCAGTGTGGGACCAGGGTACAATGAGCAGTACTTC.

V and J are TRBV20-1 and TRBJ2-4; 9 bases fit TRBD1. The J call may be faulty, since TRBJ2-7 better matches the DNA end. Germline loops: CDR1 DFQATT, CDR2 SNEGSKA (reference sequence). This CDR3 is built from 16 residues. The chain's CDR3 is CSARAWDREWAYEQYF. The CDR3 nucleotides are TGCAGTGCTAGAGCATGGGACAGGGAGTGGGCCTACGAGCAGTACTTC.

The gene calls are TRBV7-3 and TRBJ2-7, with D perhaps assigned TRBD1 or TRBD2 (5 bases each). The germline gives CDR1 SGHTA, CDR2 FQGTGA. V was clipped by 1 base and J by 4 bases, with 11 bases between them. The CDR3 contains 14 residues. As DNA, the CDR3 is TGTGCCAGCAGCTTAAATGGGGGTATTTACGAGCAGTACTTC. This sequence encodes CASSLNGGIYEQYF.